Presented here are 21 T cell receptor beta chains from one specimen sequenced in a study of shared clonotypes between healthy human individuals. The method was immunoSEQ multiplex PCR; TCRdb's version includes in-frame clones alone and lacks a portion of them. The data show some 2 million clones, roughly 96% seen once. Sequenced material: naive CD4+ T cells sorted from blood. Subset defined: CD45RA+ positively selected. These receptors all stem from a man between 18 and 35 years old in good health.

The chain employs TRBV6-5 and TRBJ2-1; TRBD1 agrees at 10 bases. The CDR3 totals 14 residues. V shed 6 bases and J 6 bases; nucleotides not matched to a gene: 5. The V gene's germline CDR1 is MNHEY and CDR2 SVGAGI. The CDR3 region has the DNA TGTGCCAGCAGGGCCGGGACAGGGGTCAATGAGCAGTTCTTC. Its translation: CASRAGTGVNEQFF.

V is TRBV7-2 and J is TRBJ1-1; 7 bases line up with TRBD1. CDR3 length equals 12 residues. With 3 bases clipped from V and 10 bases from J, the junction kept 5 bases outside the gene matches. Germline V lookup: CDR1 SGHTA, CDR2 FQGNSA. CDR3 sequence: CASSFLAGGAFF. CDR3 in DNA: TGTGCCAGCAGCTTCCTAGCAGGGGGAGCTTTCTTT.

V and J are TRBV6-4 and TRBJ1-6, with D tentatively TRBD1 (6 bases). The CDR3 consists of 14 residues. CDR1 and CDR2 (germline): MRHNA, SNTAGT. The ends were cut back, 6 bases at V and 8 bases at J, with 14 bases in the middle. The CDR3 loop reads CASSPGHGDSPLHF. In DNA form, the CDR3 reads TGTGCCAGCAGCCCGGGACACGGAGATTCACCCCTCCACTTT.

This clone was recorded a few times. The CDR3 bases are TGTGCCAGTAGCTCCGACCCTAGCAATCAGCCCCAGCATTTT. As protein: CASSSDPSNQPQHF. V usage is TRBV19 and J usage is TRBJ1-5; D unclear. Trimming removed 6 bases at V and 0 bases at J, with 9 bases between. The CDR3 length is 14 residues. CDR1 is LNHDA and CDR2 is SQIVND in the germline V gene (reference sequence).

This chain links TRBV10-3 with TRBJ1-2, with 11 bases lining up with TRBD1. Germline V lookup: CDR1 ENHRY, CDR2 SYGVKD. The CDR3 has 12 residues. V was clipped by 10 bases and J by 7 bases; unmatched bases: 5. The CDR3 is CATAGTGGGYTF. The CDR3 DNA follows: TGTGCCACTGCCGGGACAGGGGGTGGCTACACCTTC.

A single count supports this clone. This chain uses TRBV18 with TRBJ1-2; the match to TRBD1 covers 8 bases. The CDR3 loop spans 15 amino acids. Germline V lookup: CDR1 KGHSH, CDR2 LQKENI. Losses at the gene ends were 2 bases for V and 3 bases for J; bases not matched to a gene: 5. The CDR3 bases are TGTGCCAGCTCACCATTTACAGGGGGTGACTATGGCTACACCTTC. Residues: CASSPFTGGDYGYTF.

The V and J genes are TRBV7-2 and TRBJ1-5; unclear D gene. V was pared by 1 base and J by 6 bases, with 13 bases between. CDR1 is SGHTA and CDR2 is FQGNSA in the germline V gene. This CDR3 comprises 15 residues. The DNA of the CDR3 is TGTGCCAGCAGCTTAGATACGGGATTGGGTCAGCCCCAGCATTTT. Residues: CASSLDTGLGQPQHF. The full variable domain, with the rest looked up from reference TRBV7-2 and TRBJ1-5, is GAGVSQSPSNKVTEKGKDVELRCDPISGHTALYWYRQSLGQGLEFLIYFQGNSAPDKSGLPSDRFSAERTGGSVSTLTIQRTQQEDSAVYLCASSLDTGLGQPQHFGDGTRLSIL.

The gene calls are TRBV19 and TRBJ1-1; D unresolved. V was cut by 1 base and J by 9 bases, with 12 bases left in between. Germline-derived CDR1 and CDR2 are LNHDA and SQIVND (reference sequence). This CDR3 has 13 residues. The CDR3 spells CASSIGLREKAFF. CDR3 bases: TGTGCCAGTAGTATAGGATTGCGGGAAAAAGCTTTCTTT.

V usage is TRBV9 and J usage is TRBJ2-2; 8 bases map to TRBD1. This CDR3 is 14 amino acids long. In germline, CDR1 is SGDLS, CDR2 YYNGEE. V was clipped by 0 bases and J by 6 bases; unmatched bases: 1. CDR3 coding DNA: TGTGCCAGCAGCGTAGGACAGGGGCCCGGGGAGCTGTTTTTT. Protein sequence: CASSVGQGPGELFF. The full variable domain, with the rest looked up from reference TRBV9 and TRBJ2-2, is DSGVTQTPKHLITATGQRVTLRCSPRSGDLSVYWYQQSLDQGLQFLIQYYNGEERAKGNILERFSAQQFPDLHSELNLSSLELGDSALYFCASSVGQGPGELFFGEGSRLTVL.

Note on this clone: The junction does not match germline at one end; this may be a read error. Additional DNA sequences in this sample encode the identical CDR3. This rearrangement joins TRBV7-2 to TRBJ2-7, with 9 bases lining up with TRBD2. Germline V gene sequence: CDR1 SGHTA, CDR2 FQGNSA. This CDR3 has 14 amino acids. The CDR3 nucleotides are TGTGCCAGCAGCCTAGCGGGAATAACCTACGAGCAGTACTTC. It encodes CASSLAGITYEQYF.

The chain has TRBV30 and TRBJ2-2; D remains unclear. CDR3 size: 13 residues. Germline values: CDR1 GTSNPN, CDR2 SVGIG (reference sequence). Trimming took off 2 bases at V and 2 bases at J, with 6 bases between the two ends. CDR3 in DNA: TGTGCCTGGAGTAGCCTTAACACCGGGGAGCTGTTTTTT. It is translated as CAWSSLNTGELFF.

The chain has TRBV7-9 and TRBJ2-6; TRBD2 aligns across 7 bases. The length of the CDR3 is 15 residues. Germline CDR1 and CDR2: SEHNR and FQNEAQ (reference sequence). J was trimmed by 2 bases and V by 5 bases; bases with no gene match: 3. The CDR3 region is CASSPGGAGANVLTF. In DNA form, the CDR3 reads TGTGCCAGCAGCCCGGGGGGAGCTGGGGCCAACGTCCTGACTTTC.

The chain is built from TRBV7-9 and TRBJ2-5, with 10 nucleotides matching TRBD1. This CDR3 comprises 14 residues. The germline V gene encodes CDR1 SEHNR and CDR2 FQNEAQ (reference sequence). V gave up 5 bases and J gave up 4 bases; unmatched junction bases: 4. CDR3 nucleotides: TGTGCCAGCAGCCTCGGACAGGGGGTAGAGACCCAGTACTTC. Protein product: CASSLGQGVETQYF.

The chain recombines TRBV25-1 with TRBJ2-1; 12 nucleotides line up with TRBD2. J was trimmed by 4 bases and V by 2 bases; bases with no gene match: 9. The CDR3 contains 18 residues. Germline V gene lookup returns CDR1 MGHDK and CDR2 SYGVNS. CDR3 DNA sequence: TGTGCCAGCAGTGAACCACCCGGACTAGCGGGATCGTACAATGAGCAGTTCTTC. Amino acids: CASSEPPGLAGSYNEQFF.

The J gene is TRBJ1-2, the V gene TRBV14, with no clear D. The ends were cut back, 1 base at V and 4 bases at J, with 10 bases in the middle. This CDR3 is 14 amino acids long. The germline CDR1 and CDR2 sequences are SGHDN and FVKESK. The DNA of the CDR3 is TGTGCCAGCAGCCAAGTATCCGGGGTCTATGGCTACACCTTC. Protein sequence: CASSQVSGVYGYTF.

This clone was observed a single time. This specimen includes other DNA sequences encoding the same CDR3. The CDR3 protein is CASSPGTENTGELFF. CDR3 DNA: TGCGCCAGCAGCCCAGGGACAGAGAACACCGGGGAGCTGTTTTTT. V usage is TRBV5-1 and J usage is TRBJ2-2, with 7 bases that match TRBD1. The germline gives CDR1 SGHRS, CDR2 YFSETQ. The CDR3 loop spans 15 amino acids. The V gene end was trimmed by 4 bases and the J gene end by 1 base; junction bases not matched to a gene: 4.

The table lists this clone with a few counts. The chain joins TRBV28 to TRBJ1-5; TRBD1 is a possible D gene (5 bases). The germline gives CDR1 MDHEN, CDR2 SYDVKM. The CDR3 length is 13 residues. Trimming stripped 7 bases from V and 5 bases from J, with 12 bases between. The chain's CDR3 is CASNSQGHQPQHF. The CDR3 DNA reads as TGTGCCAGCAACTCCCAGGGCCATCAGCCCCAGCATTTT.

This rearrangement joins TRBV5-1 to TRBJ2-7; D perhaps matches TRBD1 (5 bases). Germline V CDR1 and CDR2: SGHRS, YFSETQ. Trimming took 1 base from V and 1 from J, leaving 12 bases between them. This CDR3 contains 15 residues. The CDR3 region is CASSLFGQQSYEQYF. Here the CDR3 DNA reads TGCGCCAGCAGCTTGTTCGGACAACAGTCCTACGAGCAGTACTTC. Looking up the rest from reference TRBV5-1 and TRBJ2-7 gives the full variable domain: KAGVTQTPRYLIKTRGQQVTLSCSPISGHRSVSWYQQTPGQGLQFLFEYFSETQRNKGNFPGRFSGRQFSNSRSEMNVSTLELGDSALYLCASSLFGQQSYEQYFGPGTRLTVT.

V and J are TRBV4-1 and TRBJ2-1; either TRBD1 or TRBD2 may supply D (5 bases each). In germline, CDR1 is MGHRA, CDR2 YSYEKL. There are 15 residues in the CDR3. Trimming left V 0 bases short and J 7 bases short, with 13 bases between. DNA for the CDR3: TGCGCCAGCAGCCAAGATCGAGGGGAGTGGAATGAGCAGTTCTTC. The encoded protein is CASSQDRGEWNEQFF.

Turning to this clone: The sample carries other DNA sequences with the same CDR3. The rearrangement uses TRBV30 and TRBJ2-2; D remains ambiguous. Trimming pared 2 bases from V and 2 bases from J, leaving 6 bases between. The CDR3 is 13 residues long. Germline CDR1 and CDR2: GTSNPN and SVGIG (reference sequence). The CDR3 is CAWSTGNTGELFF. CDR3 sequence (DNA): TGTGCCTGGAGTACGGGCAACACCGGGGAGCTGTTTTTT.

This sequence joins TRBV2 and TRBJ2-1; 8 nucleotides match TRBD2. CDR3 size: 14 residues. The germline CDR1 and CDR2 sequences are SNHLY and FYNNEI. V lost 7 bases to trimming and J lost 3 bases; unmatched junction nucleotides: 5. As DNA, the CDR3 is TGTGCCAGCAAAAAGCGGGAGAGCTACAATGAGCAGTTCTTC. Translated, it gives CASKKRESYNEQFF.